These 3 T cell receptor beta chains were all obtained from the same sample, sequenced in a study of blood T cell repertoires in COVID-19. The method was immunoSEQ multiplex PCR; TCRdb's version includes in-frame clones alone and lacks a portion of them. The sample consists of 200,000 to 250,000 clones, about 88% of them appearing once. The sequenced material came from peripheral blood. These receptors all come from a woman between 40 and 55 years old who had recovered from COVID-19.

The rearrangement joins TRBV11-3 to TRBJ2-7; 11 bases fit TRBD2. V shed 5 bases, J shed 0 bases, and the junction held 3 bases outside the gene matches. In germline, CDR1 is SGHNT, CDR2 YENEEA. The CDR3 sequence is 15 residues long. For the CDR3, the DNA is TGTGCCAGCAGCCCGGGACTAGCGGACTCCTACGAGCAGTACTTC. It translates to CASSPGLADSYEQYF.

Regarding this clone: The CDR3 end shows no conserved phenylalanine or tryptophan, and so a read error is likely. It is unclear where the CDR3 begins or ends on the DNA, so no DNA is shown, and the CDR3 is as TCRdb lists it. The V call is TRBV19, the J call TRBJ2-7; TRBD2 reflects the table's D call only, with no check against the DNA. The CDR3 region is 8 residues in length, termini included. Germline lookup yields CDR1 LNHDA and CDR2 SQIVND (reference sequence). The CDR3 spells CASSIPEN.

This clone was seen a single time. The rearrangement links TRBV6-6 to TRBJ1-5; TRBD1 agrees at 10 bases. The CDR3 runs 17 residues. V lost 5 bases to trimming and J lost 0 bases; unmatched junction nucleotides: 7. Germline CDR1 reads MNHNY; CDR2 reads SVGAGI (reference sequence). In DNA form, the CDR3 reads TGTGCCAGCAGTCCCGGGACAGGGGTTGATAGCAATCAGCCCCAGCATTTT. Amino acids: CASSPGTGVDSNQPQHF.